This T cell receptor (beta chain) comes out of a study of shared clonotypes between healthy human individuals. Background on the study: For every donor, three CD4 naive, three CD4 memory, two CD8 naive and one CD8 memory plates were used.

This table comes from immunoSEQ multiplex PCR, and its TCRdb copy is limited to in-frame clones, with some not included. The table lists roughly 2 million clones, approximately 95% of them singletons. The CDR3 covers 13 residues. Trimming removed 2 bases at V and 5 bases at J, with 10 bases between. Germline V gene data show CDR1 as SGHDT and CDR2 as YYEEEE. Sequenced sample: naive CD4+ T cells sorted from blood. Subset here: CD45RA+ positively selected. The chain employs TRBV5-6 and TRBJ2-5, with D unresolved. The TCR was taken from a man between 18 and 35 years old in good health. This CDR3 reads CASSLVAAETQYF. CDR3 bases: TGTGCCAGCAGCTTAGTGGCAGCGGAGACCCAGTACTTC.